The clone carrying this T cell receptor beta chain is labeled medium-sized based on frequency. Its cognate antigen is unknown. The data are from a study of T cell clusters in autoimmune cytopenias. Turning to the study itself: Per sample, median TRB depth was approximately 50,000 reads, yielding a median 2,350 distinct clonotypes. The study, taken as a whole, reports: TRB repertoire shifts in secondary cytopenia and chronic lymphocytic leukemia mostly reflected lymphoma, not autoimmunity. Clustering suggested that physiological T cell clusters were missing in primary autoimmune cytopenia patients.

The V gene's germline CDR1 is SGHNT and CDR2 YYREEE (reference sequence). CDR3 length equals 14 residues. TRB amplification used approximately 250 ng of peripheral blood genomic DNA. One tube held mixed TRB-A and TRB-B primer pools for touch-down PCR. Each CDR3 protein gets one entry in TCRdb, which reprocessed the multiplex PCR reads and gives no DNA. The repertoire table contains over 7,000 distinct CDR3 sequences. The sequenced material came from peripheral blood. This clonotype originated in a human donor with an autoimmune cytopenia or autoimmune hepatitis (not recorded which). The V gene is TRBV5-4, the J gene TRBJ2-3. The CDR3 sequence: CASSQSISTDTQYF.